This T cell receptor (beta chain) was captured in a study of radiation and T cells in renal cell carcinoma. General study points: Baseline intratumoral clonotype presence is unknown without pretreatment biopsies.

As concerns this clone: The antigen is undetermined.

Time point in this sample: baseline pretreatment blood. Treatment specified: 15 Gy SBRT to primary tumor, nephrectomy 4 weeks later. Blood was sampled at baseline, 2 weeks and 4 weeks after SBRT. This renal cell carcinoma was of the clear cell type. Profiling relied on immunoSEQ multiplex PCR, and the TCRdb table lists in-frame clones only, not all of them. The sample has roughly 120,000 clones, around 84% seen once. The CDR3 extends over 10 amino acids. The ends were cut back, 7 bases at V and 8 bases at J, with 9 bases in the middle. CDR1 is SGDLS and CDR2 is YYNGEE in the germline V gene. The chain is built from TRBV9 and TRBJ1-2; D uncertain. Specimen: blood, collected from a patient whose treatment included radiotherapy and nephrectomy. This TCR was recovered from a woman aged 55 to 70 with renal cell carcinoma. The CDR3 is CASPRKGYTF. The CDR3 nucleotides are TGTGCCAGCCCCCGCAAAGGCTACACCTTC. The full variable domain, in which reference TRBV9 and TRBJ1-2 provide the parts outside the CDR3, is DSGVTQTPKHLITATGQRVTLRCSPRSGDLSVYWYQQSLDQGLQFLIQYYNGEERAKGNILERFSAQQFPDLHSELNLSSLELGDSALYFCASPRKGYTFGSGTRLTVV.